This T cell receptor (beta chain) originates from a study of metastatic and nonmetastatic thyroid tumors (TCRdb year 2020). A note on the overall study: The researchers compared repertoires between peripheral blood samples and tumor or nodule tissue samples from patients with malignant or benign thyroid disease. Summary of the overall study and its limitations: TCR beta diversity was reported as significantly higher in malignant tumors than in benign nodules, in both blood and tumor samples.

Details on this clone: The clone's antigen remains unknown. The sample holds no much larger clone one base away, and base qualities are not on file.

None of the patients had been given any treatment before thyroid surgery. Using T-cell receptor beta sequencing, the researchers looked back retrospectively at clinical samples from patients, gathered between about 2012 and 2018. The germline V gene supplies CDR1 SGHAT and CDR2 FQNNGV. The germline ends are 12 bases apart after V is trimmed by 6 bases and J by 3 bases. The CDR3 runs 13 residues from the cysteine to the phenylalanine. The only DNA kept is the CDR3, 39 bases in frame from the first base. Library generation was performed with PCR. Sequenced using an Illumina HiSeq 4000. High-throughput sequencing was used to profile the CDR3 region of the TCR beta-chain in every patient. Concerning the study's data processing: Drawing on CDR3 differences between clinicopathological groups, the researchers built a classifier meant to tell apart patients with distant-metastatic papillary thyroid cancer. Repertoire diversity was assessed with the Shannon index, and tumor-blood repertoire similarity with the Morisita-Horn index. The raw public data were reprocessed by TCRdb itself: fastp quality trimming at Q25, MiXCR clonotype calling, in-frame beta chains only. The V and J calls and clone size are TCRdb's, not the authors'. The sample records 25,000 or so clones, about 15% of which are singletons. Around 4.2% of the sample lies in the top ten.

The rearranged segments are TRBV11-2 and TRBJ2-7; the D call could be TRBD1 or TRBD2, with each sharing 5 bases. Sample: blood. This receptor was obtained from a female donor with papillary thyroid cancer or a benign thyroid nodule (not recorded which). Some clones in this sample may be carry-over from other donors' samples. Here is the DNA: TGTGCCAGCAGGTTCGGGGACGACTACGAGCAGTACTTC. The translation is CASRFGDDYEQYF.